This is a list of T cell receptor beta chains from one sample in a study of T cell responses to AZD1222 COVID-19 vaccine. Clones were sequenced by immunoSEQ multiplex PCR, and TCRdb holds only the in-frame ones, with some missing. Of approximately 160,000 clones listed, roughly 87% are singletons. The source material was peripheral blood, sampled on day 0 of AZD1222 vaccination. The receptor source for this set is an adult in good health. The CDR3 runs from the conserved cysteine through the conserved F or W.

CDR3 protein | J gene | V gene
CASSYSPNQPQHF | TRBJ1-5 | TRBV6-6
CATSDLGATTTGNTIYF | TRBJ1-3 | TRBV24-1
CASSPLDNYGYTF | TRBJ1-2 | TRBV18
CASSPWTGPGLNTEAFF | TRBJ1-1 | TRBV3-1/TRBV3-2
CASRYRDRDDEQYF | TRBJ2-7 | TRBV5-1
CASSLRRAGDYNEQFF | TRBJ2-1 | TRBV27
CASSYPGAYNEQFF | TRBJ2-1 | TRBV7-2
CASSYDSYEQYF | TRBJ2-7 | TRBV6-6
CASNPSDSWSSGNTIYF | TRBJ1-3 | TRBV9
CAWTPSGADTQYF | TRBJ2-3 | TRBV30
CASSYSISGQGPVYGYTF | TRBJ1-2 | TRBV6-2/TRBV6-3
CAWSYLVGTEAFF | TRBJ1-1 | TRBV30
CASSERNDNRGPSSYNEQFF | TRBJ2-1 | TRBV6-1
CASSLAAGGRAYEQYF | TRBJ2-7 | TRBV5-1
CASSRQGASTGELFF | TRBJ2-2 | TRBV6-5
CASSSTGRNQPQHF | TRBJ1-5 | TRBV3-1/TRBV3-2
CASSLAVEQFF | TRBJ2-1 | TRBV7-8
CASNLLSGRGGEQYF | TRBJ2-7 | TRBV5-5
CASSSNNEQFF | TRBJ2-1 | TRBV6-5
CASNLNRDHYGYTF | TRBJ1-2 | TRBV6-5
CASSKDHRGKETQYF | TRBJ2-5 | TRBV21-1
CASSLVEGTEAFF | TRBJ1-1 | TRBV5-1
CASSPLSTNTQYF | TRBJ2-3 | TRBV14
CASSDYLAGGNTGELFF | TRBJ2-2 | TRBV5-4
CASSPKGLSYNEQFF | TRBJ2-1 | TRBV11-3
CASSQGLAPYYEQYF | TRBJ2-7 | TRBV4-1
CASSPGQAYNSPLHF | TRBJ1-6 | TRBV28
CASSLRGDDEQYF | TRBJ2-7 | TRBV5-1
CASSLLGQKFYGYTF | TRBJ1-2 | TRBV13
CASSPDRGNEKLFF | TRBJ1-4 | TRBV18
CASSEGFHNTNSPLHF | TRBJ1-6 | TRBV6-1
CASSEAGADGYTF | TRBJ1-2 | TRBV28
CASSPGTVSYEQYF | TRBJ2-7 | TRBV7-9
CSAGRAGLGTEAFF | TRBJ1-1 | TRBV29-1
CASSQPGLRINGYTF | TRBJ1-2 | TRBV4-2
CASSNGLAGTYNEQFF | TRBJ2-1 | TRBV7-8
CASSSYRDTGTEAFF | TRBJ1-1 | TRBV21-1
CASSFIFQETQYF | TRBJ2-5 | TRBV12-3/TRBV12-4
CASSQTQGEAQHF | TRBJ1-5 | TRBV3-1/TRBV3-2
CASSLRPGDGYTF | TRBJ1-2 | TRBV5-5